This T cell receptor beta chain was captured by sequencing in a study of T cells in Graves' hyperthyroidism and ophthalmopathy. Findings and limits, study-wide: In blood, most of the thyroid clonotypes expanded above 0.001 were also present.

It was uncontrolled infection, other autoimmune disease, pregnancy or lactation that excluded patients. Template material for amplifying TCR beta CDR3 regions consisted of RNA transcripts. HTBI primers were the set used in a first-round RT-PCR of the TCR CDR3. A single record per CDR3 protein comes from TCRdb applying MiXCR to the multiplex PCR reads. Counted here are 600,000 to 700,000 distinct CDR3 sequences, 45% occurring once; the ten biggest clones make up approximately 7.2%. As for this clonotype: The target antigen is unknown.

The origin of this receptor is an adult man with Graves' disease, either hyperthyroidism or ophthalmopathy (not recorded which). Sequenced: peripheral blood or thyroid tissue (not recorded which).

The CDR3 sequence is CASKTGEGHNSPLHF. The CDR3 coding sequence is TGTGCCAGCAAGACAGGGGAAGGACATAATTCACCCCTCCACTTT. The rearrangement joins TRBV13 to TRBJ1-6, with 8 bases identical to TRBD1. In germline, CDR1 is PRHDT, CDR2 FYEKMQ (reference sequence). The CDR3 is 15 residues long. V gave up 7 bases and J gave up 5 bases; unmatched junction bases: 7.